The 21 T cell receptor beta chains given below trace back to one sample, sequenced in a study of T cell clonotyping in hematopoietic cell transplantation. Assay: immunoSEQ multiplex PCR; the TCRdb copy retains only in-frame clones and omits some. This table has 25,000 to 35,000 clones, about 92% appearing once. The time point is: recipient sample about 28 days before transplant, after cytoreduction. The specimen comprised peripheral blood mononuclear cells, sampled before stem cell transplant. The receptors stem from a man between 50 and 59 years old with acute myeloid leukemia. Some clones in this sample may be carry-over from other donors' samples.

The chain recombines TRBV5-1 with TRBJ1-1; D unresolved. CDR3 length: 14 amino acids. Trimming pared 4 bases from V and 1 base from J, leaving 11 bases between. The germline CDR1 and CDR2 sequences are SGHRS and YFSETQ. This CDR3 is CASSPDGSNTEAFF. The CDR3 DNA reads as TGCGCCAGCAGCCCCGACGGATCGAACACTGAAGCTTTCTTT.

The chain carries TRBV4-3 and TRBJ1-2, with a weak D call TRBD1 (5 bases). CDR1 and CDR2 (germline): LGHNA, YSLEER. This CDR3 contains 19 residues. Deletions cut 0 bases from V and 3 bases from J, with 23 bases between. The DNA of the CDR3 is TGCGCCAGCAGCCAAGATCGGGCAGGGATTGTCGCAAGCGACTATGGCTACACCTTC. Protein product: CASSQDRAGIVASDYGYTF.

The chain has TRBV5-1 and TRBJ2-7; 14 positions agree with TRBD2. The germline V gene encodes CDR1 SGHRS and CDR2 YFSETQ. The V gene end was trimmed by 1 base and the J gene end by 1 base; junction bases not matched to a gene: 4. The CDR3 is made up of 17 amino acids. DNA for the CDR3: TGCGCCAGCAGCTTGCGACTAGCGGGGGGGCCATCCTACGAGCAGTACTTC. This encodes CASSLRLAGGPSYEQYF.

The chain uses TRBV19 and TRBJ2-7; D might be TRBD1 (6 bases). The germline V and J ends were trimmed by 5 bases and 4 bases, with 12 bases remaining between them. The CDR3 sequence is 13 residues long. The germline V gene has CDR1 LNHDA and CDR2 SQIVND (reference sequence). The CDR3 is CASSFGTTYEQYF. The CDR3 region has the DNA TGTGCCAGTAGTTTCGGGACAACATACGAGCAGTACTTC.

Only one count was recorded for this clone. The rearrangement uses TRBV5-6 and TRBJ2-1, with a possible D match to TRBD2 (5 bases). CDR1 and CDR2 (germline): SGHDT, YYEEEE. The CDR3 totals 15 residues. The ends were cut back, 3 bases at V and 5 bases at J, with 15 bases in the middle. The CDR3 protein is CASSSGVEVDNEQFF. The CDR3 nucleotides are TGTGCCAGCAGCTCCGGGGTAGAGGTGGACAATGAGCAGTTCTTC.

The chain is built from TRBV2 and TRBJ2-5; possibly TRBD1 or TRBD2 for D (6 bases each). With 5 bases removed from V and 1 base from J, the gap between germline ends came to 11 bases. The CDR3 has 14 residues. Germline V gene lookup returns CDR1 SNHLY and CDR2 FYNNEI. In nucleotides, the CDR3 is TGTGCCAGCAGTCTACAGGGAGGCCAAGAGACCCAGTACTTC. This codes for CASSLQGGQETQYF.

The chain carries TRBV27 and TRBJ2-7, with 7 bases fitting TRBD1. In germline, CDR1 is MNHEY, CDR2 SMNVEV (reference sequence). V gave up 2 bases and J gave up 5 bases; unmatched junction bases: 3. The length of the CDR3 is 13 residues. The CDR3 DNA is TGTGCCAGCAGTTTAGGGACAGTCCACGAGCAGTACTTC. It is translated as CASSLGTVHEQYF.

Here the CDR3 reads CASSPQETQYF. The CDR3 DNA sequence: TGTGCCAGCAGCCCACAAGAGACCCAGTACTTC. The rearrangement uses TRBV7-9 and TRBJ2-5, with D unclear. V was cut by 5 bases and J by 2 bases, with 3 bases left in between. CDR3 length: 11 amino acids. The V gene's germline CDR1 is SEHNR and CDR2 FQNEAQ (reference sequence).

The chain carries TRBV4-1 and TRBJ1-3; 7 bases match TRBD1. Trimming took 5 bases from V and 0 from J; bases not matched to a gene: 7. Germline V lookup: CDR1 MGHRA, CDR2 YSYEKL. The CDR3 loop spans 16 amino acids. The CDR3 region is CASSSLGTASGNTIYF. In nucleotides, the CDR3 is TGCGCCAGCAGCAGCCTGGGGACAGCCTCTGGAAACACCATATATTTT.

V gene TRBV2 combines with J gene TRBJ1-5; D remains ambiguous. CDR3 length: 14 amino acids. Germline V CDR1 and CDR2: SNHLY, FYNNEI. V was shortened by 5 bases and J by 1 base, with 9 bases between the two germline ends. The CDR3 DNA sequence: TGTGCCAGCAGTAAGACAACCAGCAATCAGCCCCAGCATTTT. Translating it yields CASSKTTSNQPQHF.

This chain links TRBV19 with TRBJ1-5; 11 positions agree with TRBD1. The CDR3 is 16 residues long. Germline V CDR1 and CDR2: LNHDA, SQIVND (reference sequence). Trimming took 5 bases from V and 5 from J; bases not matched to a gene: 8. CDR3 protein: CASSHRGTGGYQPQHF. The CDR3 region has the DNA TGTGCCAGTAGTCACCGGGGGACAGGGGGATATCAGCCCCAGCATTTT.

This chain's CDR3 is CASSLMGQGEAFF. The CDR3, as DNA: TGTGCCAGCAGCTTAATGGGACAGGGGGAAGCTTTCTTT. The V and J genes are TRBV7-3 and TRBJ1-1; TRBD1 aligns across 10 bases. The J segment lost 8 bases and the V segment lost 1 base, leaving 1 base of the junction unmatched. The germline V gene encodes CDR1 SGHTA and CDR2 FQGTGA. This CDR3 contains 13 residues.

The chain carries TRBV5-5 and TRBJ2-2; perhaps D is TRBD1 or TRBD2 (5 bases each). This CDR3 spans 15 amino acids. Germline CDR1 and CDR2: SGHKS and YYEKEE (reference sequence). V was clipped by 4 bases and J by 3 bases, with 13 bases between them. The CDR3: CASSTMGVDTGELFF. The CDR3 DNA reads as TGTGCCAGCAGCACGATGGGGGTCGACACCGGGGAGCTGTTTTTT.

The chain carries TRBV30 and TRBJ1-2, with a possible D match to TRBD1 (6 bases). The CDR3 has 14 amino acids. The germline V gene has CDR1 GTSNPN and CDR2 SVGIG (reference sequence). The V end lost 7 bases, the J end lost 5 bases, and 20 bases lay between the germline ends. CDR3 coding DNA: TGTGCCTTCTACGGGGGGCAGGGACGGTATGGCTACACCTTC. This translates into CAFYGGQGRYGYTF.

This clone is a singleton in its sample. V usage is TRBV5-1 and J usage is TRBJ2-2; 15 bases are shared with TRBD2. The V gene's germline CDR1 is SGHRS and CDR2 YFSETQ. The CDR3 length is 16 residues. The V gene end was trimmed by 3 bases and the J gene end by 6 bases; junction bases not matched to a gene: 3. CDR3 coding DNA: TGCGCCAGCAGCTGGACTAGCGGGGGGGCCGCCGGGGAGCTGTTTTTT. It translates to CASSWTSGGAAGELFF.

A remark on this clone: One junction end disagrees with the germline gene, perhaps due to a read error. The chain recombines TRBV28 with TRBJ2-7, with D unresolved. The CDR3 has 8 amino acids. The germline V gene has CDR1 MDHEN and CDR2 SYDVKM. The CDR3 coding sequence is TGTGCCAGCAGCCCAAGGGACTTC. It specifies CASSPRDF.

The CDR3 region has the DNA TGTGCCAGTAGTATCGGACAGTCTAATGAAAAACTGTTTTTT. Translating it yields CASSIGQSNEKLFF. The chain combines TRBV19 with TRBJ1-4; a weak D match, TRBD1 (6 bases). The CDR3 has 14 amino acids. From germline, CDR1 is LNHDA and CDR2 SQIVND (reference sequence). The V gene lost 3 bases and the J gene lost 3 bases, with 8 bases spanning the gap.

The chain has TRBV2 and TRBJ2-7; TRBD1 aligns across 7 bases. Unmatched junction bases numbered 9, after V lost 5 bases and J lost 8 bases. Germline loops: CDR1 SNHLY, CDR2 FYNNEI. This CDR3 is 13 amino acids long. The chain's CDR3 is CASSTGAENKQYF. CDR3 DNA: TGTGCCAGCAGTACAGGGGCCGAGAACAAGCAGTACTTC.

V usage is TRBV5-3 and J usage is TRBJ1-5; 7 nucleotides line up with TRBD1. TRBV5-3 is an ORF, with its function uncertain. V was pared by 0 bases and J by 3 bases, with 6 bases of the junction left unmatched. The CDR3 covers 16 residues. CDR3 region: CARSLAPGTDNQPQHF. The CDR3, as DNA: TGTGCCAGAAGCTTGGCTCCCGGGACAGACAATCAGCCCCAGCATTTT.

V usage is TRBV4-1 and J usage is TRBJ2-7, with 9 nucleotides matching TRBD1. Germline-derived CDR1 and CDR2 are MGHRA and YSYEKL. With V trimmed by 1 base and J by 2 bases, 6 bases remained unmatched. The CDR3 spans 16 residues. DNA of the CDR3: TGCGCCAGCAGCCAAGGGCCGGGACAGGGAACCTACGAGCAGTACTTC. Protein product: CASSQGPGQGTYEQYF.

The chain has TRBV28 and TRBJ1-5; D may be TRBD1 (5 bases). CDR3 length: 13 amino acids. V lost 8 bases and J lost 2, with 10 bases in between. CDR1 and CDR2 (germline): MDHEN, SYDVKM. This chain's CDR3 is CASQGWGNQPQHF. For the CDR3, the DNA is TGTGCCAGCCAGGGCTGGGGCAATCAGCCCCAGCATTTT. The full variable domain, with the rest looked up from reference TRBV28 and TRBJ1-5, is DVKVTQSSRYLVKRTGEKVFLECVQDMDHENMFWYRQDPGLGLRLIYFSYDVKMKEKGDIPEGYSVSREKKERFSLILESASTNQTSMYLCASQGWGNQPQHFGDGTRLSIL.